These T cell receptor beta chains were read from a single sample in a study of identical twins. TCRdb used MiXCR to reprocess the 5' RACE reads, holding one entry per CDR3 protein. The sample has some 240,000 distinct CDR3 sequences; around 8.3% are singletons. These data are also associated with another study on yellow fever vaccine responses in identical twins.

Material: CD8+ T cells sorted from blood. The receptors were gathered from a woman aged 18-29 years in good health. CDR3s include the opening cysteine and the closing phenylalanine or tryptophan. A D gene is named only where the DNA matches it firmly. Clone size is not always given. Where it is, it says once, few, many or a class for expanded clones.

J gene | clone size | D gene | V gene | CDR3 DNA | CDR3 protein
TRBJ2-3 | . | . | TRBV5-6 | TGTGCCAGCAGCTCTTGGGGGGGGGCCCCAGATACGCAGTATTTT | CASSSWGGAPDTQYF
TRBJ2-5 | few | TRBD2 | TRBV6-4 | TGTGCCAGCAGTGACGGGACTAGCGGGATTGAGACCCAGTACTTC | CASSDGTSGIETQYF
TRBJ2-1 | . | TRBD2 | TRBV20-1 | TGCAGTGCACGACTAGCGGAAAACTCCTACAATGAGCAGTTCTTC | CSARLAENSYNEQFF
TRBJ2-1 | many | TRBD1 | TRBV11-2 | TGTGCCAGCAGCTTAGTTTTATCGTTGCGGGACAGGTTGGAGTCCTACAATGAGCAGTTCTTC | CASSLVLSLRDRLESYNEQFF
TRBJ2-5 | . | TRBD2 | TRBV7-8 | TGTGCCAGCAGAAGCTTAGCATTAGCGGGGGTTGAGACCCAGTACTTC | CASRSLALAGVETQYF
TRBJ2-7 | few | . | TRBV20-1 | TGCAGTGCTAGAGATCGGGGAGCTATGAGCTCCTACGAGCAGTACTTC | CSARDRGAMSSYEQYF
TRBJ2-3 | few | TRBD2 | TRBV5-6 | TGTGCCAGCAGCTTTGGGCGGGGGGGCTTAGATACGCAGTATTTT | CASSFGRGGLDTQYF
TRBJ2-1 | few | . | TRBV5-1 | TGCGCCAGCAGCCGGACAGATCTCGGCAATGAGCAGTTCTTC | CASSRTDLGNEQFF
TRBJ2-3 | few | . | TRBV7-2 | TGTGCCAGCAGCCTAGTTGACTCTCAGATCACAGATACGCAGTATTTT | CASSLVDSQITDTQYF
TRBJ2-5 | . | . | TRBV2 | TGTGCCAGCAGTGAAGCTCGAGCAATCCCCGGGGAGACCCAGTACTTC | CASSEARAIPGETQYF
TRBJ1-1 | . | . | TRBV4-1 | TGCGCCAGCAGCCAAGATAAGTATGGTGGTCCTGAAGCTTTCTTT | CASSQDKYGGPEAFF
TRBJ1-1 | many | . | TRBV4-3 | TGCGCCAGCAGCCAAGATCGAACGGAGAGTACTGAAGCTTTCTTT | CASSQDRTESTEAFF
TRBJ2-2 | few | TRBD1 | TRBV24-1 | TGTGCCACCAGTGACTACGACAGGGTAACCTTGGACACCGGGGAGCTGTTTTTT | CATSDYDRVTLDTGELFF
TRBJ2-2 | . | TRBD2 | TRBV7-6 | TGTGCCAGCAGCTTAGTTAAAGGCCTAGCGGGCACCGGGGAGCTGTTTTTT | CASSLVKGLAGTGELFF
TRBJ2-7 | . | TRBD2 | TRBV7-2 | TGTGCCAGCAGGGCCTCACCCGGACTAGCGGCCTACGAGCAGTACTTC | CASRASPGLAAYEQYF
TRBJ2-1 | many | . | TRBV10-1 | TGCGCCAGCAGTTCCACCGGGACCGCGCGGGGTGAGCAGTTCTTC | CASSSTGTARGEQFF
TRBJ2-1 | few | . | TRBV28 | TGTGCCAGCAGTTTAAGTGGACGTAGCGATGAGCAGTTCTTC | CASSLSGRSDEQFF
TRBJ2-1 | many | . | TRBV4-3 | TGCGCCAGCAGCCAAACAGGGTATGGCGATCCCTACAATGAGCAGTTCTTC | CASSQTGYGDPYNEQFF
TRBJ2-3 | many | TRBD2 | TRBV12-3/TRBV12-4 | TGTGCCAGCAGTTTGGCGGGACTAGCGGTAGATACGCAGTATTTT | CASSLAGLAVDTQYF
TRBJ2-1 | once | . | TRBV7-9 | TGTGCCAGCAGCTTAGGTGGCCCTTTCAATGAGCAGTTCTTC | CASSLGGPFNEQFF
TRBJ2-1 | . | TRBD2 | TRBV11-2 | TGTGCCAGCAGCTTAGGTCCAGCGGGAGGGCCGAGAAACAATGAGCAGTTCTTC | CASSLGPAGGPRNNEQFF
TRBJ2-1 | few | TRBD1 | TRBV4-3 | TGCGCCAGCAGCCAGGGACAGGGGGTCTCCAATGAGCAGTTCTTC | CASSQGQGVSNEQFF
TRBJ2-7 | many | . | TRBV6-5 | TGTGCCAGCAGTTACGAACAGGGCATTCCCTACGAGCAGTACTTC | CASSYEQGIPYEQYF
TRBJ1-1 | many | . | TRBV28 | TGTGCCAGCAGTTTTAGGGTAGAGAGAACTGAAGCTTTCTTT | CASSFRVERTEAFF
TRBJ2-1 | few | . | TRBV29-1 | TGCAGCGTTGGTATAAGTTCTAGCAATGAGCAGTTCTTC | CSVGISSSNEQFF
TRBJ1-5 | many | . | TRBV4-1 | TGCGCCAGCAGCCATTGGGCAGAGAGCAATCAGCCCCAGCATTTT | CASSHWAESNQPQHF
TRBJ2-7 | . | . | TRBV20-1 | TGCAGTGCCCCGGCAAATTTTCAGACCTACGAGCAGTACTTC | CSAPANFQTYEQYF
TRBJ2-7 | few | . | TRBV5-1 | TGCGCCAGCAGCCCGGACTTCCTAAACTCCTACGAGCAGTACTTC | CASSPDFLNSYEQYF
TRBJ2-5 | few | TRBD2 | TRBV7-8 | TGTGCCAGCAGCGCACTGACTAGCGGCGTCCAAGAGACCCAGTACTTC | CASSALTSGVQETQYF
TRBJ2-7 | many | TRBD1 | TRBV27 | TGTGCCAGCAGTACGATGGGACAGGGTCAGTACTTC | CASSTMGQGQYF
TRBJ2-7 | many | TRBD1 | TRBV2 | TGTGCCAGCAGAGCTACAGGGGGCAAAGTTCGCGAGCAGTACTTC | CASRATGGKVREQYF
TRBJ2-2 | few | TRBD1 | TRBV15 | TGTGCCACCAGCAGACCGGGACAGCTCACCGGGGAGCTGTTTTTT | CATSRPGQLTGELFF
TRBJ2-7 | many | . | TRBV7-8 | TGTGCCAGCAGCCCGCCCAGTAAGGGCTACGAGCAGTACTTC | CASSPPSKGYEQYF
TRBJ2-7 | many | . | TRBV7-8 | TGTGCCAGCAGCTATACCGACAGGTACCTCTCCTACGAGCAGTACTTC | CASSYTDRYLSYEQYF
TRBJ1-1 | many | . | TRBV4-3 | TGCGCCAGCAGCCAAGATCGGGGTAGTAGGACTGAAGCTTTCTTT | CASSQDRGSRTEAFF
TRBJ2-7 | many | TRBD2 | TRBV10-3 | TGTGCCATCAGTGAGAACCCCGTGACTAGCGGGAGTTACGAGCAGTACTTC | CAISENPVTSGSYEQYF
TRBJ2-2 | . | . | TRBV28 | TGTGCCAGCAGTTTGTTTCTCACCGGGGAGCTGTTTTTT | CASSLFLTGELFF
TRBJ2-7 | few | . | TRBV4-3 | TGCGCCAGCAGCCAAGAAAAGGGTGGCTACGAGCAGTACTTC | CASSQEKGGYEQYF
TRBJ1-5 | few | . | TRBV4-1 | TGCGCCAGCAGCCTCGCCATGGGGGAGGCTCAGCCCCAGCATTTT | CASSLAMGEAQPQHF
TRBJ2-2 | . | . | TRBV7-2 | TGTGCCAGCAGCTTAAATAACGGCGAATACACCGGGGAGCTGTTTTTT | CASSLNNGEYTGELFF
TRBJ1-5 | few | . | TRBV6-6 | TGTGCCAGCAGTTACGGCGCGGGCCAGCATTTT | CASSYGAGQHF
TRBJ2-1 | many | TRBD2 | TRBV7-2 | TGTGCCAGCAGCGGGGGACTAGCGGGCTATGAGCAGTTCTTC | CASSGGLAGYEQFF
TRBJ2-1 | . | . | TRBV20-1 | TGCTGTGCTAGAGATCTCGTCACAGGGCATTCCTACAATGAGCAGTTCTTC | CCARDLVTGHSYNEQFF
TRBJ2-5 | . | . | TRBV2 | TGTGCCAGCAGTGGACGAGAAGAGACCCAGTACTTC | CASSGREETQYF
TRBJ1-1 | many | TRBD1 | TRBV5-1 | TGCGCCAGCAGCGTCCGGGACAGGGGGCAAGACACTGAAGCTTTCTTT | CASSVRDRGQDTEAFF
TRBJ2-7 | few | TRBD1 | TRBV4-3 | TGCGCCAGCAGCCAAAGGACAGGGGGCATATACGAGCAGTACTTC | CASSQRTGGIYEQYF
TRBJ2-7 | few | TRBD2 | TRBV24-1 | TGTGCCACCAGTGATGGTGCTAGCGGGAGCTACGAGCAGTACTTC | CATSDGASGSYEQYF
TRBJ2-7 | many | TRBD2 | TRBV20-1 | TGCAGTGCTAGATCTAGCGGGAGCTACGAGCAGTACTTC | CSARSSGSYEQYF
TRBJ1-1 | few | . | TRBV10-3 | TGTGCCATCAGTGGAAGGAGACGGAGGAACACTGAAGCTTTCTTT | CAISGRRRRNTEAFF
TRBJ1-4 | few | TRBD1 | TRBV6-7 | TGTGCCAGCAGCCGAATGGACAGGAAAAATGAAAAACTGTTTTTT | CASSRMDRKNEKLFF
TRBJ1-1 | once | . | TRBV5-1 | TGCGCCAGCAGCTTCGGGGACGGATACACTGAAGCTTTCTTT | CASSFGDGYTEAFF
TRBJ2-1 | . | TRBD2 | TRBV4-3 | TGCGCCAGCAGCCAAAAAGGGACTAGCGGGACCTACTGGGATGAGCAGTTCTTC | CASSQKGTSGTYWDEQFF
TRBJ2-6 | many | . | TRBV12-3/TRBV12-4 | TGTGCCAGCAGAAGGAGAGACTCTGGGGCCAACGTCCTGACTTTC | CASRRRDSGANVLTF